This TCR beta chain is from a study of neoadjuvant nivolumab and ipilimumab in lung cancer. Study observations and caveats: Pathologic regression was not significantly tied to TCR clonality. A small number of samples were TCR sequenced. Resected tumors had greater TCR richness and clonality than uninvolved lung.

Germline CDR1 and CDR2: SGHVS and FNYEAQ. This CDR3 has 15 residues. Trimming removed 1 base from V and 7 bases from J, with 13 bases in between. In this sample, this clone turned up once. The antigen is undetermined. Clones were sequenced by immunoSEQ multiplex PCR, and TCRdb holds only the in-frame ones, with some missing. Here the sample spans tens of thousands of clones, about 89% being singletons. This chain connects TRBV7-6 to TRBJ1-4, with D perhaps matching TRBD1 (5 bases). The clonotype originates from an adult with non-small cell lung cancer. Some clones in this sample may be carry-over from other donors' samples. This specimen consisted of blood, obtained before neoadjuvant nivolumab, alone or with ipilimumab. The DNA of the CDR3 is TGTGCCAGCAGCTTAGGACAGAACGGGGGTGAAAAACTGTTTTTT. This translates into CASSLGQNGGEKLFF.